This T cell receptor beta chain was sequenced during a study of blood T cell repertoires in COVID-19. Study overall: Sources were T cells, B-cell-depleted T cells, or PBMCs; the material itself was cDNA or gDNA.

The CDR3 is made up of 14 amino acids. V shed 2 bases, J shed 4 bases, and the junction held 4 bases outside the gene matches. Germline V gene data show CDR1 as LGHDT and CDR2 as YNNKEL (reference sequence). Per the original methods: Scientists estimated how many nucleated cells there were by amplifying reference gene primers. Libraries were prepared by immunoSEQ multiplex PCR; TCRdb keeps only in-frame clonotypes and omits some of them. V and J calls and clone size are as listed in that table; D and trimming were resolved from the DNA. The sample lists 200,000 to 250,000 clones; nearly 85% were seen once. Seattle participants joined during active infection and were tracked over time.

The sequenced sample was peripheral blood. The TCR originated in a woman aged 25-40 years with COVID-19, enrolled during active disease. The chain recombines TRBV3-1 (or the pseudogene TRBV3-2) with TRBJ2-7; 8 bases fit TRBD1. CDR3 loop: CASSQQGALYEQYF. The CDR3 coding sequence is TGTGCCAGCAGCCAACAGGGGGCTCTGTACGAGCAGTACTTC.